The 27 T cell receptor beta chains given below trace back to one sample, sequenced in a study of shared clonotypes between healthy human individuals. Repertoires were generated with immunoSEQ multiplex PCR, while TCRdb's copy carries only in-frame clones and drops some. The sample contains about 2 million clones, 90% to 95% of which appear only once. The sequencing sample was made of naive CD4+ T cells sorted from blood. Regarding subset: CD45RA+ positively selected. These receptors were obtained from a man aged 18 to 30 in good health.

The gene calls are TRBV6-5 and TRBJ2-3; tentatively, D is TRBD1 (6 bases). The CDR3 is 13 residues long. The V and J ends lost 6 bases and 1 base respectively, with 8 bases between them. Germline CDR1 reads MNHEY; CDR2 reads SVGAGI. The CDR3 DNA follows: TGTGCCAGCAGGAGGACAGGCACAGATACGCAGTATTTT. This gives the protein CASRRTGTDTQYF.

V gene TRBV2 combines with J gene TRBJ2-7; D perhaps matches TRBD1 (6 bases). Trimming removed 4 bases at V and 3 bases at J, with 13 bases between. This CDR3 contains 14 residues. CDR1 SNHLY and CDR2 FYNNEI come from the germline V gene. The CDR3 protein is CASSAETGIYEQYF. CDR3 nucleotides: TGTGCCAGCAGTGCCGAGACAGGTATCTACGAGCAGTACTTC.

The V and J genes are TRBV7-9 and TRBJ2-3; TRBD1 agrees at 10 bases. CDR3 length: 14 amino acids. The ends lost 5 bases at V and 4 bases at J; junction bases unmatched: 3. Germline V gene sequence: CDR1 SEHNR, CDR2 FQNEAQ (reference sequence). The CDR3 sequence is CASSRGQGPDTQYF. The CDR3 coding sequence is TGTGCCAGCAGCCGGGGACAGGGGCCAGATACGCAGTATTTT. Variable domain in full (rest from reference TRBV7-9 and TRBJ2-3): DTGVSQNPRHKITKRGQNVTFRCDPISEHNRLYWYRQTLGQGPEFLTYFQNEAQLEKSRLLSDRFSAERPKGSFSTLEIQRTEQGDSAMYLCASSRGQGPDTQYFGPGTRLTVL.

The J gene is TRBJ2-3, the V gene TRBV5-1; D not certain. Trimming took 3 bases from V and 6 from J, leaving 11 bases between them. Germline V gene sequence: CDR1 SGHRS, CDR2 YFSETQ. The CDR3 consists of 13 residues. The CDR3: CASSWTRGDTQYF. The CDR3 DNA reads as TGCGCCAGCAGCTGGACCCGAGGTGATACGCAGTATTTT.

The gene calls are TRBV6-5 and TRBJ2-2, with 8 bases that match TRBD2. Germline loops: CDR1 MNHEY, CDR2 SVGAGI. With 2 bases clipped from V and 3 bases from J, the junction kept 5 bases outside the gene matches. This CDR3 region has 16 residues. The CDR3 sequence: CASSYPGTSYTGELFF. The CDR3 bases are TGTGCCAGCAGTTACCCCGGGACTAGTTACACCGGGGAGCTGTTTTTT.

To note about this clone: The same CDR3 is also encoded by other DNA sequences in this sample. V is TRBV6-5 and J is TRBJ1-2; possible D gene TRBD1, 5 bases. The CDR3 is made up of 13 amino acids. Trimming left V 8 bases short and J 2 bases short, with 12 bases between. CDR1 and CDR2 (germline): MNHEY, SVGAGI. This CDR3 is CASRRAGNYGYTF. CDR3 DNA: TGTGCCAGCCGCCGGGCAGGGAACTATGGCTACACCTTC.

This chain joins TRBV27 and TRBJ2-2; D not resolved. CDR3 length: 16 residues. Germline values: CDR1 MNHEY, CDR2 SMNVEV (reference sequence). V was trimmed by 1 base and J by 1 base, leaving 10 bases between them. The CDR3 sequence is CASSLLDPWNTGELFF. CDR3 sequence (DNA): TGTGCCAGCAGTTTATTGGACCCATGGAACACCGGGGAGCTGTTTTTT.

The chain combines TRBV7-9 with TRBJ2-5, with 8 bases lining up with TRBD2. CDR1 is SEHNR, CDR2 FQNEAQ, per germline (reference sequence). CDR3 length: 17 amino acids. V lost 3 bases, J lost 0 bases, and 9 bases stayed unmatched. Written as DNA, the CDR3 is TGTGCCAGCAGCTTCACGTACCTAGCGGGTTACCAAGAGACCCAGTACTTC. Protein product: CASSFTYLAGYQETQYF.

The V and J genes are TRBV4-1 and TRBJ2-1; D remains unclear. Germline CDR1 is MGHRA and CDR2 is YSYEKL. Trimming pared 1 base from V and 4 bases from J, leaving 17 bases between. There are 17 residues in the CDR3. CDR3 region: CASSQVILGLQYNEQFF. The CDR3 DNA follows: TGCGCCAGCAGCCAAGTGATCCTCGGGTTACAATACAATGAGCAGTTCTTC.

The chain has TRBV30 and TRBJ2-1; TRBD2 aligns across 7 bases. The CDR3 extends over 14 amino acids. With V trimmed by 1 base and J by 6 bases, 6 bases remained unmatched. Germline assignment: CDR1 GTSNPN and CDR2 SVGIG (reference sequence). CDR3 in amino acids: CAWSAGLVPNEQFF. The CDR3 nucleotides are TGTGCCTGGAGTGCAGGACTAGTTCCCAATGAGCAGTTCTTC.

The rearrangement links TRBV12-1 to TRBJ1-2. TRBV12-1 is a listed pseudogene. CDR3 length: 15 residues. In DNA, the CDR3 is TGTGCCAGCAGCTTTATGACTCCTAGGTCCTATGGCTACACCTTC. It codes for CASSFMTPRSYGYTF.

This clone was detected once. This chain links TRBV4-2 with TRBJ2-7, with TRBD2 matching over 9 bases. J lost 0 bases, V lost 1 base, and 4 bases had no gene match. The CDR3 sequence is 16 residues long. The germline CDR1 and CDR2 sequences are LGHNA and YNFKEQ. The CDR3: CASSQAERGVSYEQYF. CDR3 sequence (DNA): TGTGCCAGCAGCCAAGCGGAGCGGGGGGTCTCCTACGAGCAGTACTTC.

The chain couples TRBV7-9 to TRBJ2-1; TRBD2 aligns across 7 bases. This CDR3 region has 16 residues. The V gene's germline CDR1 is SEHNR and CDR2 FQNEAQ (reference sequence). V trimming: 9 bases; J trimming: 5 bases; junction bases outside the gene matches: 16. CDR3 in amino acids: CASPPSRGTKDNEQFF. The CDR3 region has the DNA TGTGCCAGTCCCCCGTCCCGAGGGACTAAAGACAATGAGCAGTTCTTC.

V is TRBV14 and J is TRBJ1-4; D is ambiguous. The CDR3 extends over 17 amino acids. The V gene's germline CDR1 is SGHDN and CDR2 FVKESK. V gave up 1 base and J gave up 5 bases, with 17 bases separating them. As DNA, the CDR3 is TGTGCCAGCAGCCAAGTCCTCACCGGGTCCTTGAATGAAAAACTGTTTTTT. Translation: CASSQVLTGSLNEKLFF.

In this sample, this clone turned up once. The chain has TRBV28 and TRBJ1-2, with unresolved D. The germline V and J ends were trimmed by 5 bases and 3 bases, with 22 bases remaining between them. The CDR3 has 17 amino acids. Germline loops: CDR1 MDHEN, CDR2 SYDVKM. The CDR3 loop reads CASSMGSLDPGDYGYTF. The CDR3 region has the DNA TGTGCCAGCAGTATGGGCAGCTTAGATCCTGGGGACTATGGCTACACCTTC.

The J gene is TRBJ2-3, the V gene TRBV29-1, with D possibly being TRBD2 (6 bases). Germline-derived CDR1 and CDR2 are SQVTM and ANQGSEA. This CDR3 has 12 residues. The V and J ends lost 7 bases and 3 bases respectively, with 11 bases between them. The CDR3 DNA is TGCAGCGCGGAGGGCTTTACAGATACGCAGTATTTT. Translating gives CSAEGFTDTQYF.

This chain links TRBV6-1 with TRBJ1-1, with TRBD1 as a possible D gene (5 bases). The CDR3 is made up of 15 amino acids. The germline V gene encodes CDR1 MNHNS and CDR2 SASEGT. V was cut by 0 bases and J by 4 bases, with 12 bases left in between. In DNA form, the CDR3 reads TGTGCCAGCAGTGAAGCAATGAGGGGTAGCACTGAAGCTTTCTTT. Translation: CASSEAMRGSTEAFF.

The rearrangement uses TRBV14 and TRBJ1-2, with a tentative D call TRBD1 (5 bases). Germline CDR1 is SGHDN and CDR2 is FVKESK. The CDR3 spans 15 residues. Between the trimmed V and J ends, which lost 4 bases and 0 bases, there was a span of 12 bases. Here the CDR3 reads CASSPPGSTNYGYTF. The DNA for the CDR3 is TGTGCCAGCAGCCCGCCAGGGTCAACTAACTATGGCTACACCTTC. Filled out from reference TRBV14 and TRBJ1-2, the complete variable domain reads EAGVTQFPSHSVIEKGQTVTLRCDPISGHDNLYWYRRVMGKEIKFLLHFVKESKQDESGMPNNRFLAERTGGTYSTLKVQPAELEDSGVYFCASSPPGSTNYGYTFGSGTRLTVV.

To note about this clone: Other DNA sequences from this sample encode an identical CDR3 as well. V is TRBV6-1 and J is TRBJ2-7, with 10 nucleotides matching TRBD1. V was clipped by 6 bases and J by 2 bases; unmatched bases: 4. CDR1 and CDR2 from the germline V gene are MNHNS and SASEGT. The CDR3 runs to 14 residues. The DNA of the CDR3 is TGTGCCAGCAGGCCGGGACAGGGGACCTACGAGCAGTACTTC. This sequence encodes CASRPGQGTYEQYF.

The rearrangement joins TRBV18 to TRBJ1-6; D is unclear. Per germline, CDR1 KGHSH and CDR2 LQKENI. V was clipped by 1 base and J by 10 bases, with 11 bases between them. CDR3 length equals 14 residues. The CDR3 DNA sequence: TGTGCCAGCTCACCACTGAGGGATGGATCACCCCTCCACTTT. Residues: CASSPLRDGSPLHF.

The chain combines TRBV6-6 with TRBJ2-5; TRBD1 matches 9 bases. Germline-derived CDR1 and CDR2 are MNHNY and SVGAGI (reference sequence). This CDR3 has 15 amino acids. Trimming removed 6 bases from V and 4 bases from J; junction bases left unmatched: 9. The CDR3 nucleotides are TGTGCCAGCAGAGGGACAGGGCAACGAGGAGAGACCCAGTACTTC. It codes for CASRGTGQRGETQYF.

Of note for this clone: Other DNA sequences in the sample encode the same CDR3. CDR3 bases: TGTGCCAGCTCACCGGGACAGGGAGGTGAAAAACTGTTTTTT. Translation gives CASSPGQGGEKLFF. The V gene is TRBV18, the J gene TRBJ1-4; 9 positions agree with TRBD1. V was pared by 3 bases and J by 7 bases, with 3 bases of the junction left unmatched. The CDR3 totals 14 residues. The germline gives CDR1 KGHSH, CDR2 LQKENI.

This chain uses TRBV12-2 with TRBJ2-2. TRBV12-2 is annotated as a pseudogene. The CDR3 is 14 amino acids. CDR3 in amino acids: CASRLAGLTGELFF. The CDR3 nucleotides read TGTGCAAGTCGCTTAGCAGGGCTCACCGGGGAGCTGTTTTTT.

This chain connects TRBV9 to TRBJ1-4; no reliable D call. V was pared by 4 bases and J by 8 bases, with 18 bases between. Germline loops: CDR1 SGDLS, CDR2 YYNGEE. There are 15 residues in the CDR3. In DNA form, the CDR3 reads TGTGCCAGCAGCCCAGAGGTTAAGGGAGGAGAAAAACTGTTTTTT. Protein sequence: CASSPEVKGGEKLFF. The full variable domain, with the rest looked up from reference TRBV9 and TRBJ1-4, is DSGVTQTPKHLITATGQRVTLRCSPRSGDLSVYWYQQSLDQGLQFLIQYYNGEERAKGNILERFSAQQFPDLHSELNLSSLELGDSALYFCASSPEVKGGEKLFFGSGTQLSVL.

The rearrangement joins TRBV5-6 to TRBJ2-3, with 9 nucleotides matching TRBD2. The J segment lost 8 bases and the V segment lost 0 bases, leaving 10 bases of the junction unmatched. The V gene's germline CDR1 is SGHDT and CDR2 YYEEEE. This CDR3 has 16 residues. The CDR3 DNA reads TGTGCCAGCAGCTTGGTTAGCGGGGGCCCTTCCAGTACGCAGTATTTT. It is translated as CASSLVSGGPSSTQYF.

The chain couples TRBV19 to TRBJ2-7, with D possibly being TRBD1 (6 bases). This CDR3 contains 15 residues. Trimming shortened V by 6 bases and J by 2 bases, and 17 bases separated the two germline ends. The germline V gene encodes CDR1 LNHDA and CDR2 SQIVND (reference sequence). The chain's CDR3 is CASRGAGAGPYEQYF. Written as DNA, the CDR3 is TGTGCCAGTAGGGGGGCCGGGGCCGGGCCCTACGAGCAGTACTTC.

The rearrangement joins TRBV7-2 to TRBJ1-6; weak D call: TRBD1 (5 bases). Per germline, CDR1 SGHTA and CDR2 FQGNSA. This CDR3 is 15 amino acids long. Trimming took 4 bases from V and 1 from J, leaving 8 bases between them. The CDR3 region is CASSSSGSYNSPLHF. DNA of the CDR3: TGTGCCAGCAGCTCCTCAGGGTCCTATAATTCACCCCTCCACTTT.